The clone carrying this TCR beta chain was counted once. The target antigen is unknown. The CDR3 has 13 amino acids. V dropped 6 bases and J dropped 9 bases, with 15 bases sitting between them. CDR1 is MNHEY, CDR2 SVGAGI, per germline. Each of the donors was a healthy adult who was HIV-negative and had not had a recent acute infection or vaccination. CD45RA+ naive and CD45RA-negative memory subsets were separated from CD4+ cells. The data originate from a study of shared clonotypes between healthy human individuals. Study in general: Each donor's CD8 memory used one plate, CD8 naive two, each CD4 subset three.

The study, taken as a whole, reports: It was observed that approximately 5% of naive CD4 clonotypes were shared across several donors.

Sequenced by immunoSEQ multiplex PCR; TCRdb stores in-frame clones only, minus some. The sample has roughly 2.6 million clones, roughly 92% seen once. The sequenced sample was naive CD4+ T cells sorted from blood. Indicated subset: CD45RA+ positively selected. The clonotype originates from a man aged 18-30 years in good health. The chain employs TRBV6-5 and TRBJ2-1, with D hard to call. The CDR3, as DNA: TGTGCCAGCAGCCGGGCGGAGAATAGTGAGCAGTTCTTC. Translation gives CASSRAENSEQFF.